The rows below give T cell receptor beta chains drawn from one sample of a study of blood T cell repertoires in COVID-19. The data were produced by immunoSEQ multiplex PCR, yet TCRdb's version contains in-frame clones alone and is incomplete. Of hundreds of thousands of clones listed, 85% to 90% are singletons. The sequenced sample was peripheral blood. Receptor source: a woman aged 18 to 35 with acute or convalescent COVID-19. CDR3s include the opening cysteine and the closing phenylalanine or tryptophan.

V gene	CDR3 length	CDR3 protein
TRBV6-1	16	CASSEGRSSYNSPLHF
TRBV6-6	17	CASSLGSGENSNQPQHF
TRBV6-5	13	CASNPRGGNEQYF
TRBV6-5	13	CASSPRGIYEQYF
TRBV7-3	10	CHTGGSGYTF
TRBV6-2/TRBV6-3	14	CASSNNEGGGEQYF
TRBV5-1	15	CASRVWTSSTDTQYF
TRBV7-6	16	CASSKNPGAPGEKLFF
TRBV12-3/TRBV12-4	12	CASRGTGEGYTF
TRBV4-1	17	CASSQDQSRGGRSEQYF
TRBV24-1	14	CATTSDSNTGELFF
TRBV10-3	17	CAISTVPGQGRGTEAFF
TRBV19	14	CASRPGQGARFDTF
TRBV20-1	11	CSASLSLRAFF
TRBV18	15	CASSPMTGGNQPQHF
TRBV27	18	CASSLGPPGDRPSYEQYF
TRBV3-1/TRBV3-2	17	CASSQDKQGPSTDTQYF
TRBV4-2	21	CASSPKGAVEVQGSGANVLTF
TRBV3-1/TRBV3-2	13	CASSLMTDNGYTF
TRBV4-1	18	CASSQGGTGALGNEKLFF
TRBV6-5	16	CASSYVGAERIAEAFF
TRBV30	16	CAWSGLGVLYTGELFF
TRBV27	14	CASSLSWTEYEQYF
TRBV7-2	15	CASSFVGLAVDTQYF
TRBV9	15	CASSVGVGGDTEAFF
TRBV5-1	17	CASSLEWSGQAATEAFF
TRBV7-2	16	CASSLATAGDPNEQYF
TRBV5-6	11	CASSRAGELFF
TRBV13	15	CASSFGRTGSYEQYF
TRBV4-1	13	CASSLGDSYGYTF
TRBV30	19	CAWSSRHRGQGARGYGYTF
TRBV4-1	15	CASSPSRDRHEKLFF
TRBV6-5	13	CASPRTEPYEQYF
TRBV9	14	CASSRDSRDTEAFF
TRBV7-2	15	CASSLLQGGNSPLHF
TRBV7-2	15	CASSLALTYNSPLHF
TRBV30	16	CAWSARGGTGNTEAFF
TRBV6-6	14	CASRTGQGNYGYTF
TRBV19	15	CASQTTGHHTGELFF
TRBV27	16	CASSSPGGKGEKGYTF
TRBV11-2	14	CASSSTGGRNGYTF
TRBV4-3	17	CASSQDPAGGSTDTQYF
TRBV7-9	15	CASSLVYRLNTEAFF
TRBV12-3/TRBV12-4	13	CASSLAPSYGYTF
TRBV20-1	16	CSASYPGLAGYDTQYF
TRBV6-5	15	CASRPPGQGTGEQYF
TRBV25-1	14	CASSEGQGRAEAFF
TRBV30	11	CAWKQAREQFF
TRBV14	13	CASAGGFAETQYF
TRBV5-5	14	CASSNHWTGYEQYF
TRBV12-3/TRBV12-4	13	CASRSGLNEKLFF